Included here is one TCR beta chain sequence, with context. Trimming cost V 2 bases and J 2 bases, with 24 bases left between them. CDR1 and CDR2 from the germline V gene are MNHNS and SASEGT. This CDR3 spans 19 amino acids. This record comes from a study of cytomegalovirus exposure and HLA in healthy donors. Use of 60 Vbeta and 13 Jbeta primers characterized the PCR. This table comes from immunoSEQ multiplex PCR, and its TCRdb copy is limited to in-frame clones, with some not included. Of roughly 150,000 clones listed, 65% to 80% are singletons. V is TRBV6-1 and J is TRBJ1-2; tentatively, D is TRBD1 (5 bases). Source material: PBMCs. This receptor was obtained from a male donor in good health and CMV-seronegative. The CDR3 coding sequence is TGTGCCAGCAGTGAAAGGGGTCCTGCATTACCTCTCCCAAACTATGGCTACACCTTC. It codes for CASSERGPALPLPNYGYTF.